What follows describes a single T cell receptor beta chain. The source of the sample is a study of blood T cell repertoires in COVID-19. At the level of the study: The origin of the acute and convalescent COVID-19 samples was the United States, Italy and Spain. Nucleic acid was either cDNA or gDNA, and it came from T cells, B-cell-depleted T cells, or PBMCs.

Authors' data handling: By means of reference gene primer amplification, nucleated cell counts were estimated. Clones were read by immunoSEQ multiplex PCR, and TCRdb kept only the in-frame ones, dropping some. V and J calls and clone size are as listed in that table; D and trimming were resolved from the DNA. The sample yields around 200,000 clones, 80% to 85% seen once. It was during active infection that Seattle patients were enrolled and then longitudinally followed. The V and J ends lost 1 base and 3 bases respectively, with 15 bases between them. The CDR3 extends over 16 amino acids. CDR1 is MGHRA, CDR2 YSYEKL, per germline.

The chain has TRBV4-1 and TRBJ1-2, with D possibly matching TRBD1 (5 bases). Sequencing was done on a sample of peripheral blood. The receptor's source is a woman aged 40 to 50 with COVID-19, enrolled during active disease. Here the CDR3 reads CASSQVSRQPYYGYTF. For the CDR3, the DNA is TGCGCCAGCAGCCAAGTATCTAGACAGCCCTACTATGGCTACACCTTC.